This TCR beta chain is drawn from a study of beta chain features in type 1 diabetes. The authors sorted CD4+ naive, central memory, regulatory and stem cell-like memory cells via CD45RO/CCR7/CD25/CD127/CD95/CD27. In its sample, this clone was seen a few times. The whole isolated RNA underwent reverse transcription, so sequencing captured expressed TCRB transcripts. Assay used: immunoSEQ multiplex PCR; TCRdb lists only in-frame clones, some missing. This table has almost 350,000 clones, less than 10% appearing once. The germline V gene has CDR1 LGHNT and CDR2 FRNRAP. V lost 5 bases to trimming and J lost 6 bases; unmatched junction nucleotides: 6. This CDR3 has 14 amino acids.

The receptor's source is a woman younger than 35 in good health. This chain links TRBV12-5 with TRBJ2-1; the match to TRBD1 covers 8 bases. Material: central memory CD4+ T cells from blood. CDR3 sequence reads: CASGTGQGVNEQFF. The CDR3 nucleotides read TGTGCTAGTGGTACTGGACAGGGTGTCAATGAGCAGTTCTTC.